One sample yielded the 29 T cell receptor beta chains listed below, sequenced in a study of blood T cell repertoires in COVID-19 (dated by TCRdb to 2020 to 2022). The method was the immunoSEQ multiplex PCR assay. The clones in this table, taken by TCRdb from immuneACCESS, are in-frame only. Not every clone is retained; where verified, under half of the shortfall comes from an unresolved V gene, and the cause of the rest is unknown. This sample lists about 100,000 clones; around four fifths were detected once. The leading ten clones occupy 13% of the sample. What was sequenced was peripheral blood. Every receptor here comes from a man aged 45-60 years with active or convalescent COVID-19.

The CDR3 is CASSSTSGDTQYF. CDR3 in DNA: TGTGCCAGCAGCTCGACTTCGGGGGATACGCAGTATTTT. V usage is TRBV5-4 and J usage is TRBJ2-3; possibly TRBD2 for D (5 bases). This CDR3 is built from 13 residues. Trimming took off 3 bases at V and 6 bases at J, with 11 bases between the two ends. Germline V lookup: CDR1 SGHNT, CDR2 YYREEE (reference sequence).

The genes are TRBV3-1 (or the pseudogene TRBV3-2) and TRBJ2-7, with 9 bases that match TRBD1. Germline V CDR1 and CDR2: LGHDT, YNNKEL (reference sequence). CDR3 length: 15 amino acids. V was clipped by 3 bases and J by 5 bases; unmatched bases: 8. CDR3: CASSQGQGSFDEQYF. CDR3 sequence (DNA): TGTGCCAGCAGCCAGGGACAGGGAAGTTTTGACGAGCAGTACTTC.

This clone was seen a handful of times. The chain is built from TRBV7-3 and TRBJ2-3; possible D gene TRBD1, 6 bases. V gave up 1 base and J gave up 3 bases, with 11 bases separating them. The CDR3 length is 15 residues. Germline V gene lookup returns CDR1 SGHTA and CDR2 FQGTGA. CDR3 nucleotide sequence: TGTGCCAGCAGCTTAAAAGGGCAGGGGACAGATACGCAGTATTTT. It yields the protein CASSLKGQGTDTQYF.

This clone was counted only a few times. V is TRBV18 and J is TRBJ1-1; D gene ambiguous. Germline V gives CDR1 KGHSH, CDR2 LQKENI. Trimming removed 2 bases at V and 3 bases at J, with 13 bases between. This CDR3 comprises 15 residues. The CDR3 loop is CASSPALERDTEAFF. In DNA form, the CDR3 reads TGTGCCAGCTCACCAGCACTCGAGCGTGACACTGAAGCTTTCTTT.

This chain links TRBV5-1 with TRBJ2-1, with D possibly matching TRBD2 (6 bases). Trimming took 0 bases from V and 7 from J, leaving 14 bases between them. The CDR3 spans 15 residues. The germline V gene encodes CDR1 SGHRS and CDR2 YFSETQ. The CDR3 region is CASSLVPGSVNEQFF. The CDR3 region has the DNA TGCGCCAGCAGCTTGGTTCCCGGGAGTGTTAATGAGCAGTTCTTC.

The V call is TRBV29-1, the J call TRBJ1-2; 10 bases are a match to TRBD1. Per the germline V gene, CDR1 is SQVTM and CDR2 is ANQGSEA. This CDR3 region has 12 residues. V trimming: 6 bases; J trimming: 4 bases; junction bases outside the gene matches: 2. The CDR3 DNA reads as TGCAGCGTGAGGGACAGGGGCTATGGCTACACCTTC. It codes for CSVRDRGYGYTF.

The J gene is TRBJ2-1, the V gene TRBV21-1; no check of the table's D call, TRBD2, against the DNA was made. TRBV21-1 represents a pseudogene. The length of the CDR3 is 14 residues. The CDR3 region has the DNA TGTGCCAGCAGCAAAGATGGACTGATCAATGAGCAGTTCTTC. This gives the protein CASSKDGLINEQFF.

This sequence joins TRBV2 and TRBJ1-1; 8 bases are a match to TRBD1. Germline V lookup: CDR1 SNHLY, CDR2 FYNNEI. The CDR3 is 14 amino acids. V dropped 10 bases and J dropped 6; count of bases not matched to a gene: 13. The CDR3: CATIFTQGAAEAFF. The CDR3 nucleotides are TGTGCCACCATCTTTACTCAGGGGGCGGCTGAAGCTTTCTTT.

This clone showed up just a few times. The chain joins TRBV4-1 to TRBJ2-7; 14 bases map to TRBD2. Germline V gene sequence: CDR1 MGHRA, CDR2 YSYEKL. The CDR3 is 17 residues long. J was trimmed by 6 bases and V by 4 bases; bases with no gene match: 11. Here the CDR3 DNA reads TGCGCCAGCAGCCTAGCGGGACTAGCGGGAGTTTACGGCGAGCAGTACTTC. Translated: CASSLAGLAGVYGEQYF.

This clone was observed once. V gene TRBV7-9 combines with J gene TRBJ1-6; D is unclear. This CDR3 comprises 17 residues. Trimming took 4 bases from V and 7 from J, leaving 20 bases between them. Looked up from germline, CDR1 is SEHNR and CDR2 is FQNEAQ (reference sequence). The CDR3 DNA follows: TGTGCCAGCAGCTCCCTAGCCGGTTACGGGATAAATTCACCCCTCCACTTT. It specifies CASSSLAGYGINSPLHF.

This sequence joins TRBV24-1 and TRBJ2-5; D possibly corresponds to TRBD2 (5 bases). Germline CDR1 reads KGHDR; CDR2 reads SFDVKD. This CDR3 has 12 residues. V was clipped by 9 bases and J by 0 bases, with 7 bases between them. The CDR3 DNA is TGTGCCACCGCCGGGGACCAAGAGACCCAGTACTTC. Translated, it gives CATAGDQETQYF.

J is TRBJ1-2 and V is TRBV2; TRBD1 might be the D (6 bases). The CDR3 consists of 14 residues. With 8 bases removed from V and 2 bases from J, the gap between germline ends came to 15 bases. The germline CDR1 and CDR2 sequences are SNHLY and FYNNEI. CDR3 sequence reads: CASLPGGGNYGYTF. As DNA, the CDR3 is TGTGCCAGCCTCCCGGGGGGGGGCAACTATGGCTACACCTTC. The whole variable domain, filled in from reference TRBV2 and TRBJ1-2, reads EPEVTQTPSHQVTQMGQEVILRCVPISNHLYFYWYRQILGQKVEFLVSFYNNEISEKSEIFDDQFSVERPDGSNFTLKIRSTKLEDSAMYFCASLPGGGNYGYTFGSGTRLTVV.

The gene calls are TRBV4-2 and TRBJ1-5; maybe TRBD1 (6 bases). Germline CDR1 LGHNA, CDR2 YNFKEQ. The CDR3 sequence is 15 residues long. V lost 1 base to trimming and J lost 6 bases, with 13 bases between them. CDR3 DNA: TGTGCCAGCAGCCAAGGGACAGCGAATTTTCAGCCCCAGCATTTT. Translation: CASSQGTANFQPQHF.

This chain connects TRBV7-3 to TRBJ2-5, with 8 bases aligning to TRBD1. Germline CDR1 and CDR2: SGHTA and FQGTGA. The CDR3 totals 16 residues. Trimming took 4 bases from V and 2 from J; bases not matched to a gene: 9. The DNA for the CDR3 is TGTGCCAGCAGCTCAAGGGGTCGACAGGGGCAAGAGACCCAGTACTTC. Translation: CASSSRGRQGQETQYF.

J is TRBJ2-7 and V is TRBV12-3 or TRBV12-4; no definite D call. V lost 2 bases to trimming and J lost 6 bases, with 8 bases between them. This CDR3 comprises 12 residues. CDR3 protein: CASSLNLAEQYF. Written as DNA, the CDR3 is TGTGCCAGCAGTTTAAATCTGGCCGAGCAGTACTTC.

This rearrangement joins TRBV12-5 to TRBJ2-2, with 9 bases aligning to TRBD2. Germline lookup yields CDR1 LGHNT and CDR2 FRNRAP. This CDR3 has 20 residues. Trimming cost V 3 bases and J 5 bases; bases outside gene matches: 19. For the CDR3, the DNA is TGTGCTAGTGGTTTAAACCCAACGGGGGGGACTAGCTTTTGGACCGGGGAGCTGTTTTTT. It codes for CASGLNPTGGTSFWTGELFF.

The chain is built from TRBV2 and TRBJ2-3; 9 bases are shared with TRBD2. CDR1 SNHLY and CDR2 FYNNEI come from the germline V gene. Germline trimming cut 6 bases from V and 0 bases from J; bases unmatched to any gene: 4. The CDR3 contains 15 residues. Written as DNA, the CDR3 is TGTGCCAGCAGAACTCTAGCGGGGAGCACAGATACGCAGTATTTT. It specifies CASRTLAGSTDTQYF.

The CDR3 here is CASSRAPGEKYEQYF. CDR3 nucleotides: TGCGCCAGCAGCCGTGCCCCGGGGGAGAAGTACGAGCAGTACTTC. The chain carries TRBV5-1 and TRBJ2-7; tentative D call: TRBD2 (6 bases). Trimming took 4 bases from V and 4 from J, leaving 18 bases between them. Germline CDR1 SGHRS, CDR2 YFSETQ. This CDR3 has 15 amino acids.

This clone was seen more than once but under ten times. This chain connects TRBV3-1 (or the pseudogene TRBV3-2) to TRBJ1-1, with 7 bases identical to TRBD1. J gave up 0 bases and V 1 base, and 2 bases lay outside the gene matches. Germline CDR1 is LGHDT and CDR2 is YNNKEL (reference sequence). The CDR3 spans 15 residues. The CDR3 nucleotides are TGTGCCAGCAGCCAAGGGGACAGAATGAACACTGAAGCTTTCTTT. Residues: CASSQGDRMNTEAFF.

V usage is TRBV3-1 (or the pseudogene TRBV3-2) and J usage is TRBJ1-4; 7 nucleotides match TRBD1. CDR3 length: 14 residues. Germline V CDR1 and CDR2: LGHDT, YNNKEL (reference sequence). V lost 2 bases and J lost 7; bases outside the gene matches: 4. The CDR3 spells CASSQSRGSEKLFF. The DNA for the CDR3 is TGTGCCAGCAGCCAATCCAGGGGGAGTGAAAAACTGTTTTTT.

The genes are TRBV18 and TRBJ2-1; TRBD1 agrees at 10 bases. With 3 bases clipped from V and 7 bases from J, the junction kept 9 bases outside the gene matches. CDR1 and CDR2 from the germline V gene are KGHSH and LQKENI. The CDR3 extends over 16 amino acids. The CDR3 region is CASSPAGTGAGNEQFF. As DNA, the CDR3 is TGTGCCAGCTCACCCGCCGGGACAGGGGCTGGGAATGAGCAGTTCTTC.

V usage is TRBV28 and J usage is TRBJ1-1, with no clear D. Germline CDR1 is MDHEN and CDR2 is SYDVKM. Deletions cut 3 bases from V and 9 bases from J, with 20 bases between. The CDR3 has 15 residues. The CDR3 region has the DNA TGTGCCAGCAGTTTGTATGGGCGGGCAACCCTCCAAGCTTTCTTT. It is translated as CASSLYGRATLQAFF.

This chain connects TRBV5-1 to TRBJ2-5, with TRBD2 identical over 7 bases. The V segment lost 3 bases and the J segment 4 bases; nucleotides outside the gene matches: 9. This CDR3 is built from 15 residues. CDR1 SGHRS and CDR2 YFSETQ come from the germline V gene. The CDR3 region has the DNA TGCGCCAGCAGCTCCAGCGGGATCAGCGTAGAGACCCAGTACTTC. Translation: CASSSSGISVETQYF. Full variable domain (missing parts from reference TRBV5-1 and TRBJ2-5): KAGVTQTPRYLIKTRGQQVTLSCSPISGHRSVSWYQQTPGQGLQFLFEYFSETQRNKGNFPGRFSGRQFSNSRSEMNVSTLELGDSALYLCASSSSGISVETQYFGPGTRLLVL.

The CDR3 DNA follows: TGCGCCAGCAGCTTGGCGTACAGGGGCATGAACACTGAAGCTTTCTTT. Protein product: CASSLAYRGMNTEAFF. The chain uses TRBV5-1 and TRBJ1-1; 7 nucleotides agree with TRBD1. The trim removed 0 bases at V and 0 bases at J, leaving 5 bases unmatched. Germline CDR1 SGHRS, CDR2 YFSETQ. The CDR3 spans 16 residues.

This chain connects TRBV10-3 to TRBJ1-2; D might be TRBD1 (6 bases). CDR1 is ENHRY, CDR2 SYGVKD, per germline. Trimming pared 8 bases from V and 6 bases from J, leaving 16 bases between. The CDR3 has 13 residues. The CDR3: CAIRPDRDNGYTF. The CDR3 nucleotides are TGTGCCATCCGACCGGACAGAGACAATGGCTACACCTTC.

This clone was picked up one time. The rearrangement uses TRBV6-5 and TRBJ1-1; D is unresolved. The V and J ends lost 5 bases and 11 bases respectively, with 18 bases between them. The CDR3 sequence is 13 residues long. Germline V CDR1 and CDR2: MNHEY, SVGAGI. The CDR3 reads CASSQQEQRGAFF. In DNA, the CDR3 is TGTGCCAGCAGTCAGCAAGAACAGCGAGGGGCTTTCTTT.

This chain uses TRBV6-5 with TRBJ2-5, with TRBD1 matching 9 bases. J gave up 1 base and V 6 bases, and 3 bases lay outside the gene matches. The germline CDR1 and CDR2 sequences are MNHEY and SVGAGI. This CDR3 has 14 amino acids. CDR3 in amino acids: CASRTTGGQETQYF. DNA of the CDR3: TGTGCCAGCAGGACGACAGGGGGCCAAGAGACCCAGTACTTC.

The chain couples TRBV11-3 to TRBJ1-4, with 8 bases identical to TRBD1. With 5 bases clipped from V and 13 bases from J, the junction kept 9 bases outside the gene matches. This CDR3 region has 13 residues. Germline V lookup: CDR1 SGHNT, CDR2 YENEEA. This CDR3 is CASSERQGRGLFF. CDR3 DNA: TGTGCCAGCAGCGAGCGACAGGGGCGGGGACTGTTTTTT.

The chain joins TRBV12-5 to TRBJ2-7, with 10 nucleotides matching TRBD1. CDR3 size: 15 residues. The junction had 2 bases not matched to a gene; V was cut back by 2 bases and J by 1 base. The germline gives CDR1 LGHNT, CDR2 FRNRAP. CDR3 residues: CASGLRGQGSYEQYF. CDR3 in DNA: TGTGCTAGTGGTTTGAGGGGACAGGGGTCCTACGAGCAGTACTTC.